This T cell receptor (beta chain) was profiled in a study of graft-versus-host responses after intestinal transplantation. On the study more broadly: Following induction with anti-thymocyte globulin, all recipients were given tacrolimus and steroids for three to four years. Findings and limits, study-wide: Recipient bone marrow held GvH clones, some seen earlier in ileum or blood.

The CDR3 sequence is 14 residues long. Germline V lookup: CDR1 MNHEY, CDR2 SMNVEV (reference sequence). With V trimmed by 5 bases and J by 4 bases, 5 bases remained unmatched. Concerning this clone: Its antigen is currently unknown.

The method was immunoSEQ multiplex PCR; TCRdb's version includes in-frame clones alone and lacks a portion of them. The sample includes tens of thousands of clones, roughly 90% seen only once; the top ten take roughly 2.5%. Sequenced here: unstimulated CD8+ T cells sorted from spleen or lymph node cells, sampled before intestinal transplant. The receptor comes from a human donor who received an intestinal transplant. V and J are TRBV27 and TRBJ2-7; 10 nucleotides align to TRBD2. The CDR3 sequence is CASSPGLAAYEQYF. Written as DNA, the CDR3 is TGTGCCAGCAGTCCTGGACTAGCGGCTTACGAGCAGTACTTC.